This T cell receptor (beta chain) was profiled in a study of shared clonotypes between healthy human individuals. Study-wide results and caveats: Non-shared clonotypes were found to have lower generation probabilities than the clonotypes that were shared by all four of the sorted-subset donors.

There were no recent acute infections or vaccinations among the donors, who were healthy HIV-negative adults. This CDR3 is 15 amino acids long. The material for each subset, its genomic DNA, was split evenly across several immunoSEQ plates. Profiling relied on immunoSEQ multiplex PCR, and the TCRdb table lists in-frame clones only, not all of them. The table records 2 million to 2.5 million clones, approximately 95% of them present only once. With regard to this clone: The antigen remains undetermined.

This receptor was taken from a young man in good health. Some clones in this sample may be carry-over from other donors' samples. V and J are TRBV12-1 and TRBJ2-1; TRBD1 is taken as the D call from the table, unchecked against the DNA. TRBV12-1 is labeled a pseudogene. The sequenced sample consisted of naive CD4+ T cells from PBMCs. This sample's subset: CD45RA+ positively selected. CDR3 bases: TGTGCCAGCAGCCCACAGGGGTGGACCTACAATGAGCAGTTCTTC. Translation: CASSPQGWTYNEQFF.